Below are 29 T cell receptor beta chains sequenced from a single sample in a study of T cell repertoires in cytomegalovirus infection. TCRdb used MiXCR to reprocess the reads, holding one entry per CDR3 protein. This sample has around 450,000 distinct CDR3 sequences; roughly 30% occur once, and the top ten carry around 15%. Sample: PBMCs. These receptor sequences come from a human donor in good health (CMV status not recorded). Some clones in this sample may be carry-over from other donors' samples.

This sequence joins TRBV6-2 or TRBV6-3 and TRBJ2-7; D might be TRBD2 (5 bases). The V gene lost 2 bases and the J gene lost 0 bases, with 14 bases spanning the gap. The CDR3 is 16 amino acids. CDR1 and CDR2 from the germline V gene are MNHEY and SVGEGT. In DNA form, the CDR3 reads TGTGCCAGCAGTTACCGAAACGGGGAGACCTCCTACGAGCAGTACTTC. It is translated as CASSYRNGETSYEQYF.

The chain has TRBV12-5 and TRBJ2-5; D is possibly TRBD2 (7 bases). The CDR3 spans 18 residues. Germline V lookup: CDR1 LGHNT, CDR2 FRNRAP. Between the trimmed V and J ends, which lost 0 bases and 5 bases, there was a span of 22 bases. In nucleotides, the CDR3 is TGTGCTAGTGGTTTGGTTTTATCCGGGGGGCAATTCCCGGAGACCCAGTACTTC. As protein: CASGLVLSGGQFPETQYF.

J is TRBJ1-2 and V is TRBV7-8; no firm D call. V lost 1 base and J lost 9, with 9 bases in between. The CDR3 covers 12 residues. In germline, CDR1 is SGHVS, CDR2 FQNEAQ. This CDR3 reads CASSLGGLRYTF. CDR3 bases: TGTGCCAGCAGCTTAGGAGGGCTCCGCTACACCTTC.

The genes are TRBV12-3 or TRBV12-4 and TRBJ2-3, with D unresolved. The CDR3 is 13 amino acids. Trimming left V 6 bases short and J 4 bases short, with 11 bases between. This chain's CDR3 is CASRSRGSDTQYF. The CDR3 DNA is TGTGCCAGCAGGTCCCGAGGTTCAGATACGCAGTATTTT.

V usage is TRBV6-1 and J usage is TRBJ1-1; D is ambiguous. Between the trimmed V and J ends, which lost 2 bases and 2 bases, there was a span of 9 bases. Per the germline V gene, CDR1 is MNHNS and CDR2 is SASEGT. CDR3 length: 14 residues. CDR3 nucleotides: TGTGCCAGCAGTGAAAAGCCCTACAACACTGAAGCTTTCTTT. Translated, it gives CASSEKPYNTEAFF.

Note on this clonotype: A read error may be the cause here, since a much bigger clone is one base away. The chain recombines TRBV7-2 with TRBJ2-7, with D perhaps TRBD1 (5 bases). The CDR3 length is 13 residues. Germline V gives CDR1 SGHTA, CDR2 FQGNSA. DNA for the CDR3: TGTGCCAGCAGCTTAGTTCCAGGGCGCGAGCAGTCCTTC. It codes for CASSLVPGREQSF.

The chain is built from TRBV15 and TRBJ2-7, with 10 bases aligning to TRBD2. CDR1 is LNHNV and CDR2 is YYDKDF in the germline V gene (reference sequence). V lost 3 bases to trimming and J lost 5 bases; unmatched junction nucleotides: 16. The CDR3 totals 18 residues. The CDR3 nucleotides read TGTGCCACCAGCAGCCTCAGGGGAGTAGCGGGGGGCCAGAACGAGCAGTACTTC. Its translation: CATSSLRGVAGGQNEQYF.

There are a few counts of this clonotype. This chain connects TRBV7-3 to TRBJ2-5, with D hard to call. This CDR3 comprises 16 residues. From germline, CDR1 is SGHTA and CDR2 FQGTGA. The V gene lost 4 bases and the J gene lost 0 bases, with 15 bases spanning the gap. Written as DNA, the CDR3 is TGTGCCAGCAGCTCTTATGGACGGACCCACCAAGAGACCCAGTACTTC. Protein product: CASSSYGRTHQETQYF.

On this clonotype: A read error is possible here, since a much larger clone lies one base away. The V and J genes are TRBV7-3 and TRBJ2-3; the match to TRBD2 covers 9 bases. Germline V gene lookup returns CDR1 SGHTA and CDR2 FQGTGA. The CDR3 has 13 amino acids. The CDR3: CASRRGGTDMQYF. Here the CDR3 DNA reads TGTGCCAGTCGGCGGGGGGGCACAGATATGCAGTATTTT.

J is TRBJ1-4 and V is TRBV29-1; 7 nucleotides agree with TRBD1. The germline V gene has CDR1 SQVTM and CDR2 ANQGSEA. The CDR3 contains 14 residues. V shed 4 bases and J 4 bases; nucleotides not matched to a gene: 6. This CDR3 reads CSVGPGGNNEKLFF. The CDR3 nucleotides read TGCAGCGTTGGTCCAGGGGGGAATAATGAAAAACTGTTTTTT. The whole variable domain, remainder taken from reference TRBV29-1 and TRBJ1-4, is SAVISQKPSRDICQRGTSLTIQCQVDSQVTMMFWYRQQPGQSLTLIATANQGSEATYESGFVIDKFPISRPNLTFSTLTVSNMSPEDSSIYLCSVGPGGNNEKLFFGSGTQLSVL.

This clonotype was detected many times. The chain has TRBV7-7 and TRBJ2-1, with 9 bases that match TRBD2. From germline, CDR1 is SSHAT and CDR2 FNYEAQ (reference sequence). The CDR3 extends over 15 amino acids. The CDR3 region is CEHTLAGDLPNEQFF. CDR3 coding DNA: TGTGAACACACCTTAGCGGGGGACCTCCCCAATGAGCAGTTCTTC.

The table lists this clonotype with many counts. The CDR3 is CASSFGRGGETQYF. In DNA, the CDR3 is TGTGCCAGCAGCTTCGGGCGGGGAGGGGAGACCCAGTACTTC. V and J are TRBV7-2 and TRBJ2-5, with 7 bases identical to TRBD2. J gave up 5 bases and V 3 bases, and 6 bases lay outside the gene matches. From germline, CDR1 is SGHTA and CDR2 FQGNSA. The CDR3 is 14 residues long.

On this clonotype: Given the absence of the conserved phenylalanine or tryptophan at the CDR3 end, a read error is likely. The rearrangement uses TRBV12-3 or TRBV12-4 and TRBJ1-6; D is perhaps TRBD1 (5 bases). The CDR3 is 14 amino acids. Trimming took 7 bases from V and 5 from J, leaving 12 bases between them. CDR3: CASKGTANNSPLHC. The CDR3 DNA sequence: TGTGCCAGCAAGGGGACGGCGAATAATTCACCCCTCCACTGT.

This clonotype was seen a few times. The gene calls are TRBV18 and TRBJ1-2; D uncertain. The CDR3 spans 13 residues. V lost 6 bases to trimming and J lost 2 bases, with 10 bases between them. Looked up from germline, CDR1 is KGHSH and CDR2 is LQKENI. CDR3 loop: CASSPFANYGYTF. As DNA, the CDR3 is TGTGCCAGCTCCCCCTTCGCGAACTATGGCTACACCTTC.

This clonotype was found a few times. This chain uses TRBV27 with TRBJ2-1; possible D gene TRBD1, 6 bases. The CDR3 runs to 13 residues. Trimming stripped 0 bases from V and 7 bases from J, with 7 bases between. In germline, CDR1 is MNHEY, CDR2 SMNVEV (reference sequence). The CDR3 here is CASSLSRGNEQFF. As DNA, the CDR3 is TGTGCCAGCAGTTTATCGAGGGGGAATGAGCAGTTCTTC.

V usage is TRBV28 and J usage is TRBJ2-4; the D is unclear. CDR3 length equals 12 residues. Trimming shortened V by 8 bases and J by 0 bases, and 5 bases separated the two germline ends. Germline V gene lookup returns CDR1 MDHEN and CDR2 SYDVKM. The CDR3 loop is CASQLAKNIQYF. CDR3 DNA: TGTGCCAGCCAGTTAGCCAAAAACATTCAGTACTTC.

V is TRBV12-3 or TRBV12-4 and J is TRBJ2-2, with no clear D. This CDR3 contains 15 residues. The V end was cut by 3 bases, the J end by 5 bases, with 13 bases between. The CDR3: CASSFTGIGTGELFF. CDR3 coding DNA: TGTGCCAGCAGTTTCACTGGGATCGGGACCGGGGAGCTGTTTTTT.

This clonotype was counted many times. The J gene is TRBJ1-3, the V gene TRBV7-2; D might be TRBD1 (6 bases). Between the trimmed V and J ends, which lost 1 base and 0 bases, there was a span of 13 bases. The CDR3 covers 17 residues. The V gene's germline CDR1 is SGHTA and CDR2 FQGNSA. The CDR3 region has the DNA TGTGCCAGCAGCTTAGGGGGCAGGGGATTCTCTGGAAACACCATATATTTT. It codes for CASSLGGRGFSGNTIYF. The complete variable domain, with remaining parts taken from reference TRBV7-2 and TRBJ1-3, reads GAGVSQSPSNKVTEKGKDVELRCDPISGHTALYWYRQSLGQGLEFLIYFQGNSAPDKSGLPSDRFSAERTGGSVSTLTIQRTQQEDSAVYLCASSLGGRGFSGNTIYFGEGSWLTVV.

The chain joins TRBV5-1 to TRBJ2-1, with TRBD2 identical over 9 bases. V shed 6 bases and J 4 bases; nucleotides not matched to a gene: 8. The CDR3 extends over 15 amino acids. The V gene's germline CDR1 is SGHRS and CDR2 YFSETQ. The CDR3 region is CASNHPSGVYNEQFF. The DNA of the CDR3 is TGCGCCAGCAATCATCCTAGCGGGGTTTACAATGAGCAGTTCTTC.

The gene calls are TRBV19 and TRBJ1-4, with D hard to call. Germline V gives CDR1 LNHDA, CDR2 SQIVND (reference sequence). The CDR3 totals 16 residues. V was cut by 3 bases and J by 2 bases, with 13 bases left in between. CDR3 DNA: TGTGCCAGTAGTATGCGGCCTCGTGCGACTAATGAAAAACTGTTTTTT. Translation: CASSMRPRATNEKLFF.

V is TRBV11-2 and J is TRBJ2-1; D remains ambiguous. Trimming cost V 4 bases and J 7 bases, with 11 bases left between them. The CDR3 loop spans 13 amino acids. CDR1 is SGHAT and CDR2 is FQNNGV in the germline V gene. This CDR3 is CASSSHGRNEQFF. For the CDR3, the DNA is TGTGCCAGCAGCTCCCACGGGCGGAATGAGCAGTTCTTC.

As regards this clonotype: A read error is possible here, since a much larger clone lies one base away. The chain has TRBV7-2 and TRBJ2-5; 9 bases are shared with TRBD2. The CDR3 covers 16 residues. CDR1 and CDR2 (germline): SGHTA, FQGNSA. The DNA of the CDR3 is TGTGCCGGCAGTCTAAGGGCGGGGGGGCCGGGGGAGACCCAGTACTTC. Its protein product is CAGSLRAGGPGETQYF. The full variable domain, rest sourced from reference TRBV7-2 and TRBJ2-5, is GAGVSQSPSNKVTEKGKDVELRCDPISGHTALYWYRQSLGQGLEFLIYFQGNSAPDKSGLPSDRFSAERTGGSVSTLTIQRTQQEDSAVYLCAGSLRAGGPGETQYFGPGTRLLVL.

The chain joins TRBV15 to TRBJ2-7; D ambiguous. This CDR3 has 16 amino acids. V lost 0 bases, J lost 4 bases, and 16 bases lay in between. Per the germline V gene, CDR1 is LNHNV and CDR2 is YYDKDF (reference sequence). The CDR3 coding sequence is TGTGCCACCAGCAGAGATTTGGGCAGTAGTATGTACGAGCAGTACTTC. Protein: CATSRDLGSSMYEQYF.

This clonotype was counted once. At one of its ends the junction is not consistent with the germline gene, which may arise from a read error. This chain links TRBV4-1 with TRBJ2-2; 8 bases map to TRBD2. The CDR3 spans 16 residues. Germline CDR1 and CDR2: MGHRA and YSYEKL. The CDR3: CASDSLAGSNTGELFF. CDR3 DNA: TGTGCCAGCGACTCCCTAGCGGGCTCGAACACCGGGGAGCTGTTTTTT.

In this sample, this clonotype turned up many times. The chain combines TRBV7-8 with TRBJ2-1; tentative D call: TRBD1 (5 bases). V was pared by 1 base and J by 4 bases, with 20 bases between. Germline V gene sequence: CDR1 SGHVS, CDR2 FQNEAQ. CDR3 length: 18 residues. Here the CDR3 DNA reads TGTGCCAGCAGCTTAGGGGGCGCCACGGCTCAAAGGTACAATGAGCAGTTCTTC. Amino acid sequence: CASSLGGATAQRYNEQFF.

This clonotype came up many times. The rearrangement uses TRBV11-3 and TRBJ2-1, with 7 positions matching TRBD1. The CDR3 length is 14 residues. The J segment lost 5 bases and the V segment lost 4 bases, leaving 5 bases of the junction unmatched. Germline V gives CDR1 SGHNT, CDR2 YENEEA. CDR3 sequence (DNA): TGTGCCAGCAGCTCCCGGGACAGCAACAATGAGCAGTTCTTC. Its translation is CASSSRDSNNEQFF.

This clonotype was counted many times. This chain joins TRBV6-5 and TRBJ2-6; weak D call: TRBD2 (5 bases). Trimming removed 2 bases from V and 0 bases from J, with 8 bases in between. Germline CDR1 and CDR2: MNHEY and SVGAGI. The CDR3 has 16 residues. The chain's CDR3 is CASSYRGFSGANVLTF. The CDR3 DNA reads TGTGCCAGCAGTTACCGCGGGTTCTCTGGGGCCAACGTCCTGACTTTC.

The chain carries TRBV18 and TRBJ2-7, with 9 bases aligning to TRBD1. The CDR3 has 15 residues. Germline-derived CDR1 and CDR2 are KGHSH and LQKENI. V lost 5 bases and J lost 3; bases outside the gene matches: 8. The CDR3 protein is CASSEATGGGYEQYF. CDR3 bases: TGTGCCAGCTCAGAGGCGACAGGGGGAGGCTACGAGCAGTACTTC.

The CDR3 DNA sequence: TGCAGTGCTAGATCCGGGACAGAAGCTTTCTTT. Protein product: CSARSGTEAFF. The chain carries TRBV20-1 and TRBJ1-1; perhaps TRBD1 as D (6 bases). Trimming stripped 2 bases from V and 8 bases from J, with 9 bases between. The CDR3 loop spans 11 amino acids. The germline V gene has CDR1 DFQATT and CDR2 SNEGSKA (reference sequence).